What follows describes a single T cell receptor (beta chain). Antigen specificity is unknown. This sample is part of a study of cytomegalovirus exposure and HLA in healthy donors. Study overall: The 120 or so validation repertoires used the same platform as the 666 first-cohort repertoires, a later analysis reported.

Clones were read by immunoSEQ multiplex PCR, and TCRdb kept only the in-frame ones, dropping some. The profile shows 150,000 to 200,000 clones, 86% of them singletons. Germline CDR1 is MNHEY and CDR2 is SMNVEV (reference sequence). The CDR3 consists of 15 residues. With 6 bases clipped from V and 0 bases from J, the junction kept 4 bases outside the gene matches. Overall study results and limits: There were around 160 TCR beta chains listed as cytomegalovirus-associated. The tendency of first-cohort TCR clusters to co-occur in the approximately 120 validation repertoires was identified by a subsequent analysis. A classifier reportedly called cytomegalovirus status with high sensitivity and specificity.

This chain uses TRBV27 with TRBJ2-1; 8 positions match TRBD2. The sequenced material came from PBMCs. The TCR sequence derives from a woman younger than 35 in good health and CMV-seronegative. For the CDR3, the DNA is TGTGCCAGCAGGGTAGCGGGATCCTCCTACAATGAGCAGTTCTTC. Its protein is CASRVAGSSYNEQFF.